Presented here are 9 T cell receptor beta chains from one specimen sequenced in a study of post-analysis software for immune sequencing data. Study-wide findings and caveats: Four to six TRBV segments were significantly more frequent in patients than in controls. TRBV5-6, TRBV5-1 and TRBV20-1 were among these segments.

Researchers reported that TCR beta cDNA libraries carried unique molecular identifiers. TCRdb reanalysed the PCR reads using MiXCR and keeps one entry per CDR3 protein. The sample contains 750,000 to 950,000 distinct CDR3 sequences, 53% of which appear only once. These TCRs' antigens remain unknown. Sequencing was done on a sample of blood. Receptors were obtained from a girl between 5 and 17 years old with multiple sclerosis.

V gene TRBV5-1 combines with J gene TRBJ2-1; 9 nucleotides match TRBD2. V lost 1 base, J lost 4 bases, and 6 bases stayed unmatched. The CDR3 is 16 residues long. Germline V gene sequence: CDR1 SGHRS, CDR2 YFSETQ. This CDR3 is CASSLPRAGGYNEQFF. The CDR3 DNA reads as TGCGCCAGCAGCTTGCCCCGAGCGGGGGGATACAATGAGCAGTTCTTC. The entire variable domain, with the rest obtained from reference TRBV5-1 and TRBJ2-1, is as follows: KAGVTQTPRYLIKTRGQQVTLSCSPISGHRSVSWYQQTPGQGLQFLFEYFSETQRNKGNFPGRFSGRQFSNSRSEMNVSTLELGDSALYLCASSLPRAGGYNEQFFGPGTRLTVL.

The CDR3 DNA follows: TGCAGCGTTAAAGGACTAGCGGGATTCTCCTACGAGCAGTACTTC. Translated, it gives CSVKGLAGFSYEQYF. The chain is built from TRBV29-1 and TRBJ2-4; TRBD2 agrees at 12 bases. The closer fit of TRBJ2-7 to the DNA end suggests the J call may be wrong. Germline assignment: CDR1 SQVTM and CDR2 ANQGSEA. The CDR3 has 15 amino acids.

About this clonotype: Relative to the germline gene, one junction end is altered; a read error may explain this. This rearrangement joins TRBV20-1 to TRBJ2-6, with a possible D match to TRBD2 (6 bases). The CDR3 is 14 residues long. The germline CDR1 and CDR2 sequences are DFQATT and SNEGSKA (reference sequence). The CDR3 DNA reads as TGCAGTGTTAGAGGGGAGGCTGGGGCCAACGTCCTGACTTTC. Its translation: CSVRGEAGANVLTF.

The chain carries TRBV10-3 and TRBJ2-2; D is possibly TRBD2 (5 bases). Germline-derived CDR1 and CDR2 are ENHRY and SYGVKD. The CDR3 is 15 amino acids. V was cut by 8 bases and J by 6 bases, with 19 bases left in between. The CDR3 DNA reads TGTGCCATCCCTTCTCGGCAGGAACTAGCCGGGGAGCTGTTTTTT. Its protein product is CAIPSRQELAGELFF.

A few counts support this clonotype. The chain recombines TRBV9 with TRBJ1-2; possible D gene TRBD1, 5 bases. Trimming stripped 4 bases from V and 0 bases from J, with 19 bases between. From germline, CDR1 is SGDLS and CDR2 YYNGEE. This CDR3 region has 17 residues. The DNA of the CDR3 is TGTGCCAGCAGCCCAGGGACGGGCAAGTTAGCTAACTATGGCTACACCTTC. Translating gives CASSPGTGKLANYGYTF. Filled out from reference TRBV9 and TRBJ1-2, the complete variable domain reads DSGVTQTPKHLITATGQRVTLRCSPRSGDLSVYWYQQSLDQGLQFLIQYYNGEERAKGNILERFSAQQFPDLHSELNLSSLELGDSALYFCASSPGTGKLANYGYTFGSGTRLTVV.

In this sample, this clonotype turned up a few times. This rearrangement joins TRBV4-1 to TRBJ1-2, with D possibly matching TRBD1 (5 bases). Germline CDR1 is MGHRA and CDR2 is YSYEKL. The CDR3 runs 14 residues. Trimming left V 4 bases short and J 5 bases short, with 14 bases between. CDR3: CASSPGDWGYGYTF. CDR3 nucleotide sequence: TGCGCCAGCAGCCCAGGAGATTGGGGGTATGGCTACACCTTC.

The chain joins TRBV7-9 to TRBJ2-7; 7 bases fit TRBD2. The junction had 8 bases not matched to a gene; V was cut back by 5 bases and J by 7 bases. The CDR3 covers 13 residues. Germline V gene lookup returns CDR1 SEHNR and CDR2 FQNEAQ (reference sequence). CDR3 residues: CASSALGGREQYF. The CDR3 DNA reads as TGTGCCAGCAGCGCCTTGGGGGGGAGGGAGCAGTACTTC.

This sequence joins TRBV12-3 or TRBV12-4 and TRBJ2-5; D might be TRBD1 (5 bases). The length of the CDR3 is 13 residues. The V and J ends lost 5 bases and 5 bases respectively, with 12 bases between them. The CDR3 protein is CASSPQAGETQYF. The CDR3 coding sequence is TGTGCCAGCAGTCCCCAGGCAGGGGAGACCCAGTACTTC.

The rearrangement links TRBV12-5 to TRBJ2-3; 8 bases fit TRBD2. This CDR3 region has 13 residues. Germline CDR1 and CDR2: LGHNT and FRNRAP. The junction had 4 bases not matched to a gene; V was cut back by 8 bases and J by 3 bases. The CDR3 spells CASWREVTDTQYF. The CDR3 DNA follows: TGTGCTAGTTGGCGGGAGGTGACAGATACGCAGTATTTT.